This T cell receptor (beta chain) was captured in a study of blood T cell repertoires in COVID-19. About the study: COVID-19 samples from acute and convalescent phases originated in the United States, Italy and Spain. Nucleic acid was either cDNA or gDNA, and it came from T cells, B-cell-depleted T cells, or PBMCs.

Original processing notes: Amplification from reference gene primers served as the basis for estimated nucleated cell counts. Profiled with immunoSEQ multiplex PCR; TCRdb holds only in-frame clones, not every one. V, J and clone size derive from that table, while D and trimming were established from the DNA sequence. Of more than 50,000 clones listed, approximately 89% were seen once; the top ten hold around 5.1%. V dropped 3 bases and J dropped 6; count of bases not matched to a gene: 4. The CDR3 totals 15 residues. Per the germline V gene, CDR1 is MNHNS and CDR2 is SASEGT. The chain combines TRBV6-1 with TRBJ2-1; 11 bases are a match to TRBD1. The receptor's source is a man between 60 and 75 years old with active COVID-19. The sequenced material came from peripheral blood. Here the CDR3 reads CASSDAGTGGNEQFF. The CDR3 bases are TGTGCCAGCAGTGATGCCGGGACAGGGGGCAATGAGCAGTTCTTC.